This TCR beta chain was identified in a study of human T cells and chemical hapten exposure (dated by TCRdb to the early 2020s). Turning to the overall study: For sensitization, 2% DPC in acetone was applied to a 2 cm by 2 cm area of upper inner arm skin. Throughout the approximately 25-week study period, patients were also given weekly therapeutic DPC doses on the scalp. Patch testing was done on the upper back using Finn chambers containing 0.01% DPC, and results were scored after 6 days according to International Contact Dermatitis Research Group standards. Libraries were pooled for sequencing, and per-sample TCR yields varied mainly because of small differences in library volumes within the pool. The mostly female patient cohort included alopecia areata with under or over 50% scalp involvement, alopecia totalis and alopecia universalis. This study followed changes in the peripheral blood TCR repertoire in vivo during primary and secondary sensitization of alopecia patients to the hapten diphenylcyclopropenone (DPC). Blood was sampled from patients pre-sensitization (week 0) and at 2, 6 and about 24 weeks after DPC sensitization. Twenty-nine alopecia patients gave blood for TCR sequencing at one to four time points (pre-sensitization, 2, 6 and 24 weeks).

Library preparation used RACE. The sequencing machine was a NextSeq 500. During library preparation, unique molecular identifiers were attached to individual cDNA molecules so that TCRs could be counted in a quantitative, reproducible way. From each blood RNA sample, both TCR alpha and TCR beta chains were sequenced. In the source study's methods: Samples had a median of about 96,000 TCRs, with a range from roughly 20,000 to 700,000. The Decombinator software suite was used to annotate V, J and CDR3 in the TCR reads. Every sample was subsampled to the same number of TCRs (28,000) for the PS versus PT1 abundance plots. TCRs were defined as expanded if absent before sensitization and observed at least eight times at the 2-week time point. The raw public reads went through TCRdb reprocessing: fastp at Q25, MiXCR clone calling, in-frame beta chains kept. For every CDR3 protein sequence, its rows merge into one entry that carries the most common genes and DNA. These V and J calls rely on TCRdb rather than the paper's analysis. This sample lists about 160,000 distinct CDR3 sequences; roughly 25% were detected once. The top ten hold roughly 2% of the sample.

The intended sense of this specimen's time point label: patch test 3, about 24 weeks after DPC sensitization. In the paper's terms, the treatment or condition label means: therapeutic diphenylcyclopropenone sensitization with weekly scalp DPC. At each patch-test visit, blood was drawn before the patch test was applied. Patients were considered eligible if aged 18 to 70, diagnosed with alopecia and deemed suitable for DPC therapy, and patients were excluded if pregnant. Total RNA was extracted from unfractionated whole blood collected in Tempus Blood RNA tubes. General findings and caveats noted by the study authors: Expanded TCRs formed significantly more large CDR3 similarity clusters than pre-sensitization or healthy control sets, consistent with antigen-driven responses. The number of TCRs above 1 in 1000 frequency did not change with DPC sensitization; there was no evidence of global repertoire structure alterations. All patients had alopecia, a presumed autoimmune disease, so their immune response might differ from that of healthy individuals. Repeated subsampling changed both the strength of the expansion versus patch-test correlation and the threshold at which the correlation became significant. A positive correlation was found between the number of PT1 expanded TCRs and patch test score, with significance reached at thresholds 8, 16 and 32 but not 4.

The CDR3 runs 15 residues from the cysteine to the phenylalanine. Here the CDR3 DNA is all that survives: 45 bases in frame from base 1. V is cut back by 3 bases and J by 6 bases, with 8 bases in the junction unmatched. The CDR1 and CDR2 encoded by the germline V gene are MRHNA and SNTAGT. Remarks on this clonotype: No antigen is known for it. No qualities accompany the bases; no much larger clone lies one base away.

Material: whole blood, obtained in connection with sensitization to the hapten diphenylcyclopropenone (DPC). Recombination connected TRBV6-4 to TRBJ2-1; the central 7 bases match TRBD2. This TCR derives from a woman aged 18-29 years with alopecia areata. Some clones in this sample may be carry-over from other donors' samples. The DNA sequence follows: TGTGCCAGCAGTGAAGGGGAGGGCCTTAGCAATGAGCAGTTCTTC. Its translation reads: CASSEGEGLSNEQFF.